Below are 10 T cell receptor beta chains sequenced from a single sample in a study of shared clonotypes between healthy human individuals. Assay used: immunoSEQ multiplex PCR; TCRdb lists only in-frame clones, some missing. The sample holds roughly 2.2 million clones; under 95% are singletons and the top ten take approximately 0.39%. The material sequenced was naive CD4+ T cells from PBMCs. As for subset: CD45RA+ positively selected. The receptors stem from a man aged 18 to 30 in good health. Some clones in this sample may be carry-over from other donors' samples.

The J gene is TRBJ1-2, the V gene TRBV28; D ambiguous. Looked up from germline, CDR1 is MDHEN and CDR2 is SYDVKM. There are 14 residues in the CDR3. Deletions cut 4 bases from V and 0 bases from J, with 9 bases between. The CDR3 sequence is CASSSLPTNYGYTF. Here the CDR3 DNA reads TGTGCCAGCAGTTCACTACCTACTAACTATGGCTACACCTTC.

J is TRBJ2-1 and V is TRBV2; a weak D match, TRBD2 (6 bases). In germline, CDR1 is SNHLY, CDR2 FYNNEI. The germline V and J ends were trimmed by 3 bases and 10 bases, with 13 bases remaining between them. This CDR3 comprises 13 residues. The CDR3 DNA is TGTGCCAGCAGTGATTGGGGGGAAGGGGAGCAGTTCTTC. Translated, it gives CASSDWGEGEQFF.

V and J are TRBV5-6 and TRBJ1-6; no reliable D call. Germline V CDR1 and CDR2: SGHDT, YYEEEE. This CDR3 is 16 amino acids long. With 0 bases removed from V and 9 bases from J, the gap between germline ends came to 16 bases. The CDR3 reads CASSLVSAHGGSPLHF. The CDR3 DNA reads as TGTGCCAGCAGCTTGGTATCGGCCCACGGAGGTTCACCCCTCCACTTT.

The chain employs TRBV7-4 and TRBJ2-7; TRBD2 agrees at 11 bases. The CDR3 totals 14 residues. The germline V gene has CDR1 SGHVT and CDR2 SQSDAQ. V lost 4 bases and J lost 3; bases outside the gene matches: 2. Here the CDR3 reads CASSYTSGGYEQYF. The CDR3 nucleotides read TGTGCCAGCAGCTACACTAGCGGGGGCTACGAGCAGTACTTC.

This chain links TRBV19 with TRBJ2-6; maybe TRBD1 (6 bases). Trimming cost V 4 bases and J 0 bases, with 16 bases left between them. This CDR3 is built from 18 residues. Germline CDR1 and CDR2: LNHDA and SQIVND (reference sequence). CDR3 in amino acids: CASSRVPGTRSGANVLTF. In DNA form, the CDR3 reads TGTGCCAGTAGTAGGGTACCCGGGACACGCTCTGGGGCCAACGTCCTGACTTTC.

This clone was observed a single time. The CDR3 region has the DNA TGCGCCAGCAGCCCCGGAACCGGACTAGCGGGCACAGATACGCAGTATTTT. Residues: CASSPGTGLAGTDTQYF. The rearrangement uses TRBV5-1 and TRBJ2-3; TRBD2 agrees at 10 bases. V was clipped by 4 bases and J by 1 base; unmatched bases: 9. The CDR3 runs to 17 residues. Germline V gives CDR1 SGHRS, CDR2 YFSETQ.

The chain links TRBV30 to TRBJ1-6, with 7 bases lining up with TRBD1. The CDR3 has 13 amino acids. V trimming: 5 bases; J trimming: 4 bases; junction bases outside the gene matches: 2. In germline, CDR1 is GTSNPN, CDR2 SVGIG (reference sequence). CDR3 region: CAWDRDYNSPLHF. CDR3 sequence (DNA): TGTGCCTGGGACAGGGATTATAATTCACCCCTCCACTTT.

The rearrangement uses TRBV10-3 and TRBJ1-1; a possible D gene is TRBD1 (6 bases). V was cut by 10 bases and J by 0 bases, with 15 bases left in between. The CDR3 is 14 residues long. Looked up from germline, CDR1 is ENHRY and CDR2 is SYGVKD. In DNA form, the CDR3 reads TGTGCCACCGGATGGGGGGGCCTGAACACTGAAGCTTTCTTT. This codes for CATGWGGLNTEAFF.

V is TRBV7-2 and J is TRBJ1-1; possible D gene TRBD1, 5 bases. The germline V gene encodes CDR1 SGHTA and CDR2 FQGNSA. The V gene lost 3 bases and the J gene lost 0 bases, with 11 bases spanning the gap. This CDR3 spans 15 amino acids. For the CDR3, the DNA is TGTGCCAGCAGCTTCCGGACACTGCTGAACACTGAAGCTTTCTTT. Protein product: CASSFRTLLNTEAFF.

V and J are TRBV6-1 and TRBJ2-5; 12 bases are shared with TRBD2. The CDR3 covers 15 residues. The germline gives CDR1 MNHNS, CDR2 SASEGT. V was pared by 6 bases and J by 4 bases, with 6 bases of the junction left unmatched. CDR3 sequence (DNA): TGTGCCAGCAGGGCGACTAGCGGGAGAGGAGAGACCCAGTACTTC. It encodes CASRATSGRGETQYF.